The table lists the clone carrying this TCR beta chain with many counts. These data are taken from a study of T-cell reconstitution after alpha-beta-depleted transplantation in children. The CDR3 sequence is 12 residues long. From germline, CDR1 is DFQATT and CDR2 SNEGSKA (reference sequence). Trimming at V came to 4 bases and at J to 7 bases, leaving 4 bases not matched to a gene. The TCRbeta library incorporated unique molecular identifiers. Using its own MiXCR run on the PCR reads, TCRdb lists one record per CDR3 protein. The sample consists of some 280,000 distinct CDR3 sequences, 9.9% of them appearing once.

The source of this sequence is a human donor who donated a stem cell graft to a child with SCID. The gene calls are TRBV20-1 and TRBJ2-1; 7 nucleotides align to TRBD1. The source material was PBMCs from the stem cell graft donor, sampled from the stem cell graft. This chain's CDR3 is CSATTTGNEQFF. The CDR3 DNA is TGCAGTGCTACAACGACAGGGAATGAGCAGTTCTTC.